This entry lists 18 T cell receptor beta chains sequenced from one sample in a study of blood T cell repertoires in COVID-19. Assay used: immunoSEQ multiplex PCR; TCRdb lists only in-frame clones, some missing. The table includes about 120,000 clones, approximately 90% detected once. The sample comprised peripheral blood. Receptor source: a human donor with active COVID-19. The donor label of this sample is uncertain.

The chain employs TRBV4-3 and TRBJ1-1; the match to TRBD1 covers 8 bases. This CDR3 has 14 amino acids. Germline assignment: CDR1 LGHNA and CDR2 YSLEER. V was pared by 1 base and J by 8 bases, with 6 bases of the junction left unmatched. The CDR3 spells CASSQVRNRGEAFF. CDR3 sequence (DNA): TGCGCCAGCAGCCAAGTCAGGAACAGGGGGGAAGCTTTCTTT.

The chain joins TRBV18 to TRBJ1-2, with D hard to call. Germline V gene sequence: CDR1 KGHSH, CDR2 LQKENI. This CDR3 has 14 amino acids. V lost 3 bases to trimming and J lost 4 bases, with 12 bases between them. Written as DNA, the CDR3 is TGTGCCAGCTCACCCGAACAGAACCTCTATGGCTACACCTTC. Its translation: CASSPEQNLYGYTF.

The rearrangement joins TRBV29-1 to TRBJ1-2; 7 bases agree with TRBD1. Per the germline V gene, CDR1 is SQVTM and CDR2 is ANQGSEA. J gave up 2 bases and V 5 bases, and 11 bases lay outside the gene matches. There are 15 residues in the CDR3. CDR3 sequence: CSVTIQGNPNYGYTF. The CDR3 DNA follows: TGCAGCGTTACGATACAGGGGAACCCAAACTATGGCTACACCTTC.

The V and J genes are TRBV18 and TRBJ2-5; tentative D call: TRBD1 (6 bases). Germline assignment: CDR1 KGHSH and CDR2 LQKENI. The CDR3 extends over 13 amino acids. Trimming cost V 3 bases and J 2 bases, with 7 bases left between them. The CDR3 bases are TGTGCCAGCTCACCGGACAGTCAAGAGACCCAGTACTTC. This sequence encodes CASSPDSQETQYF.

The chain combines TRBV5-1 with TRBJ1-2, with unresolved D. The CDR3 is made up of 17 amino acids. V shed 0 bases and J shed 3 bases, with 18 bases lying between them. Germline assignment: CDR1 SGHRS and CDR2 YFSETQ. DNA for the CDR3: TGCGCCAGCAGCTTGGCCGGGAACCCGGCGGCTGACTATGGCTACACCTTC. This gives the protein CASSLAGNPAADYGYTF.

J is TRBJ1-1 and V is TRBV7-9; D not resolved. Germline-derived CDR1 and CDR2 are SEHNR and FQNEAQ (reference sequence). Between the trimmed V and J ends, which lost 3 bases and 2 bases, there was a span of 7 bases. The CDR3 has 13 amino acids. The chain's CDR3 is CASSFGSNTEAFF. The CDR3 DNA reads TGTGCCAGCAGCTTTGGGAGTAACACTGAAGCTTTCTTT.

This clone was detected only a few times. V gene TRBV6-5 combines with J gene TRBJ2-3, with 8 bases that match TRBD1. The CDR3 length is 13 residues. The germline V gene has CDR1 MNHEY and CDR2 SVGAGI. Germline trimming cut 6 bases from V and 4 bases from J; bases unmatched to any gene: 3. The CDR3 DNA is TGTGCCAGCAGCCTACAGGGGGCAGATACGCAGTATTTT. It is translated as CASSLQGADTQYF.

To note about this clone: Other DNA sequences within the sample encode an identical CDR3. This sequence joins TRBV14 and TRBJ1-1, with D uncertain. CDR1 and CDR2 (germline): SGHDN, FVKESK. The V and J ends lost 4 bases and 5 bases respectively, with 11 bases between them. This CDR3 has 13 amino acids. The CDR3 sequence: CASSLHEITEAFF. CDR3 sequence (DNA): TGTGCCAGCAGCCTTCATGAGATTACTGAAGCTTTCTTT.

The chain has TRBV28 and TRBJ2-6, with a tentative D call TRBD1 (5 bases). V was trimmed by 6 bases and J by 0 bases, leaving 9 bases between them. This CDR3 is built from 15 residues. Germline lookup yields CDR1 MDHEN and CDR2 SYDVKM. The CDR3 spells CASRRTGSGANVLTF. Written as DNA, the CDR3 is TGTGCCAGCAGAAGAACAGGCTCTGGGGCCAACGTCCTGACTTTC.

CDR3 coding DNA: TGCAGCGCTAGCCTCGGGATGGCGTCCTACAATGAGCAGTTCTTC. It translates to CSASLGMASYNEQFF. This chain links TRBV29-1 with TRBJ2-1; D is perhaps TRBD2 (5 bases). CDR3 length: 15 residues. Trimming pared 7 bases from V and 1 base from J, leaving 17 bases between. Germline CDR1 is SQVTM and CDR2 is ANQGSEA.

The genes are TRBV6-1 and TRBJ1-5, with TRBD1 identical over 7 bases. This CDR3 is built from 16 residues. Germline V gene data show CDR1 as MNHNS and CDR2 as SASEGT. V lost 2 bases and J lost 4; bases outside the gene matches: 8. The CDR3 region is CASSEWGQLGNQPQHF. Here the CDR3 DNA reads TGTGCCAGCAGTGAATGGGGACAGCTGGGGAATCAGCCCCAGCATTTT.

The chain has TRBV6-5 and TRBJ1-4; TRBD1 aligns across 9 bases. J lost 4 bases, V lost 6 bases, and 6 bases had no gene match. The germline V gene encodes CDR1 MNHEY and CDR2 SVGAGI. The CDR3 length is 15 residues. The CDR3 spells CASRAGTGYNEKLFF. The CDR3 DNA is TGTGCCAGCAGAGCCGGGACAGGGTATAATGAAAAACTGTTTTTT.

The rearrangement joins TRBV5-1 to TRBJ2-5; 8 bases fit TRBD1. The CDR3 has 14 amino acids. Germline V gene lookup returns CDR1 SGHRS and CDR2 YFSETQ. Trimming at V came to 3 bases and at J to 3 bases, leaving 4 bases not matched to a gene. CDR3 in amino acids: CASSSRTGKETQYF. The CDR3 DNA sequence: TGCGCCAGCAGCTCCAGGACAGGGAAAGAGACCCAGTACTTC.

This chain uses TRBV5-1 with TRBJ1-4; TRBD1 might be the D (5 bases). The CDR3 runs 13 residues. Trimming shortened V by 5 bases and J by 8 bases, and 13 bases separated the two germline ends. CDR1 and CDR2 (germline): SGHRS, YFSETQ. CDR3 amino acids: CASRDKTKEKLFF. The DNA of the CDR3 is TGCGCCAGCAGGGACAAAACAAAGGAAAAACTGTTTTTT.

V is TRBV7-6 and J is TRBJ2-7, with 8 bases fitting TRBD1. Trimming at V came to 5 bases and at J to 0 bases, leaving 3 bases not matched to a gene. The CDR3 length is 14 residues. From germline, CDR1 is SGHVS and CDR2 FNYEAQ. DNA of the CDR3: TGTGCCAGCAGCCACGGACAGGGCTCCTACGAGCAGTACTTC. This encodes CASSHGQGSYEQYF.

The chain couples TRBV5-1 to TRBJ2-2, with 10 bases identical to TRBD1. The V and J ends lost 4 bases and 3 bases, in that order; junction bases with no gene match: 3. Germline lookup yields CDR1 SGHRS and CDR2 YFSETQ. The CDR3 totals 15 residues. CDR3 bases: TGCGCCAGCAGCCCCGGGACAGGGGACACCGGGGAGCTGTTTTTT. This translates into CASSPGTGDTGELFF.

The chain couples TRBV5-1 to TRBJ2-7; no clear D gene. Germline-derived CDR1 and CDR2 are SGHRS and YFSETQ. The CDR3 covers 11 residues. The V gene lost 6 bases and the J gene lost 5 bases, with 9 bases spanning the gap. The CDR3 nucleotides are TGCGCCAGCAAATTTGACAACGAGCAGTACTTC. It yields the protein CASKFDNEQYF. The full variable domain, with the rest looked up from reference TRBV5-1 and TRBJ2-7, is KAGVTQTPRYLIKTRGQQVTLSCSPISGHRSVSWYQQTPGQGLQFLFEYFSETQRNKGNFPGRFSGRQFSNSRSEMNVSTLELGDSALYLCASKFDNEQYFGPGTRLTVT.

This clone was observed once. The chain recombines TRBV18 with TRBJ1-2; D possibly corresponds to TRBD1 (5 bases). CDR1 and CDR2 from the germline V gene are KGHSH and LQKENI. CDR3 size: 15 residues. With 0 bases removed from V and 2 bases from J, the gap between germline ends came to 10 bases. In DNA, the CDR3 is TGTGCCAGCTCACCACCGGGGCAGGTGAACTATGGCTACACCTTC. It translates to CASSPPGQVNYGYTF.